This T cell receptor beta chain comes out of a study of memory CD4+ T cells and cytomegalovirus serostatus (dated by TCRdb to about 2019). At the level of the whole study: The cohort included approximately 35 healthy adults from Belgium, of whom 9 were CMV seropositive and 24 were CMV seronegative. To replicate a published TCR-based CMV serostatus classifier, the researchers sequenced the CD4+ memory TCRbeta repertoires of a Belgian cohort whose cytomegalovirus serostatus was known.

Results and caveats for the whole study, not just this receptor: Results were interpreted as suggesting that the CMV-associated TCR signature is largely present in the CD4+ memory repertoire. The original-framework classifier achieved a median bootstrapped AUC of almost 0.97 with a 95% CI of 0.76-1.00 on the Belgian cohort. CMV serostatus prediction reached a median bootstrapped AUC of about 0.94 with the original framework and approximately 0.92 with a US-trained random forest. Of fewer than 200 previously reported CMV-associated TCRbeta sequences, 60 to 85 appeared in the CD4+ memory repertoires, each in one to five individuals. Only CD4+CD45RO+ memory cells were sequenced, in contrast to the original study, in which naive and memory CD4+ and CD8+ populations were covered.

The Quick-DNA Microprep Kit was used to extract genomic DNA from the sorted cells. Amplification of TCRbeta DNA was done with the immunoSEQ hsTCRbeta kit, following the protocol from the manufacturer. An Illumina MiSeq instrument was used to sequence the TCRbeta libraries. In the source study's methods: Following removal of out-of-frame sequences, around 2,300,000 distinct TCRbeta sequences were retained, with an average of about 70,000 per individual. Each individual was scored according to the count of 164 previously reported CMV-associated TCRbeta sequences and the total productive distinct TCRbeta count. A beta-binomial model was reimplemented in Python, and scikit-learn random forests with default parameters were trained on US cohort data. Classifier performance on the Belgian cohort was summarized as median AUC with percentile confidence intervals calculated over 10,000 bootstrap iterations. TCRdb's version of the immuneACCESS table is confined to in-frame rearrangements and falls short of the full clone set. An unresolved V gene accounts for under half of the shortfall where checked; the remainder is of unknown origin. That table supplies the V and J calls and clone size; D and trimming were determined from the DNA. Recorded for this sample are about 57,000 clones; less than 80% of them occurred a single time. Together, the top ten hold 0.82% of the sample.

A FACSAria II was used to sort memory CD4+ T cells, defined as single viable CD3+CD4+CD8-CD45RO+ cells. CMV serostatus was assessed using a Roche Elecsys assay, by which serum IgG against CMV pp150, pp28, p38 and p52 was detected. After thawing, total CD4+ T cells were enriched by positive selection with CD4 magnetic microbeads. The samples came from a different study that was designed specifically to examine the CD4+ T cell memory repertoire. Peripheral blood mononuclear cells were isolated and cryopreserved according to standard operating procedures, and serum was stored at -80 degrees C. Staining used CD3-PerCP (BW264/56), CD4-APC (RPA-T4), CD45RO-PE (UCHT1) and CD8-Pacific Orange (3B5) antibodies, with Sytox blue excluding non-viable cells. Looking up the germline V gene (reference sequence) yields CDR1 SGHKS and CDR2 YYEKEE. V and J are truncated by 4 bases and 2 bases respectively, leaving an intervening sequence of 13 bases. Its CDR3 holds 14 amino acids, cysteine through phenylalanine. Of all the DNA, just the CDR3 is kept, 42 bases in frame from base 1.

Comment on this clone: The antigen it recognizes is unknown. No base qualities exist here, and no much larger clone lies one base off it.

The rearranged segments are TRBV5-5 and TRBJ2-7; matching of 6 bases hints at TRBD1 as the D gene. Source material: memory CD4+ T cells from blood. The TCR originated in an adult in good health and CMV-seronegative. At the DNA level, the sequence is TGTGCCAGCAGCACTCGGACAGAACCCTACGAGCAGTACTTC. Translated, it reads CASSTRTEPYEQYF. Where the CDR3 stops, the reference TRBV5-5 and TRBJ2-7 genes take over; the full variable domain is DAGVTQSPTHLIKTRGQQVTLRCSPISGHKSVSWYQQVLGQGPQFIFQYYEKEERGRGNFPDRFSARQFPNYSSELNVNALLLGDSALYLCASSTRTEPYEQYFGPGTRLTVT.